This T cell receptor beta chain was identified during a study of B cell selection in AIRE deficiency (dated by TCRdb to between 2018 and 2020). Regarding the complete study: A comparison of TCRbeta repertoires of sorted blood CD4+ conventional T cells and regulatory T cells was made between AIRE-deficient patients and healthy controls. The TCR-sequenced cohort comprised roughly 5 AIRE-deficient APECED patients and roughly 5 healthy control donors. On the study overall, not on this receptor specifically: TCRBV gene usage, CDR3 length and TCR diversity in Tconv and Treg cells from AIRE-deficient patients were found to be similar to those in cells from healthy donors. Only TCRbeta chains were sequenced, and less than 40% of shared healthy-donor Treg sequences were also present in healthy Tconv cells, possibly due to differing TCRalpha chains. Roughly 32% of the Treg TCRbeta sequences shared among healthy donors were found in patient Tconv cells, which suggests that Treg-biased clones were diverted into the Tconv compartment. Shared Treg sequences had shorter CDR3s, reflecting a bias toward rearrangements with few non-templated nucleotide insertions. Among approximately 3,500 shared Treg TCRbeta sequences, approximately 30% were found to be shared only among healthy donors and roughly 8.7% only among patients, suggesting that Treg selection is less efficient in the absence of AIRE.

Conventional CD4 T cells were sorted as cells that were CD4+CD127+. APECED syndrome was present in the AIRE-deficient patients. A FACSAria flow cytometer was used to sort the Tconv and Treg cells intended for TCRbeta sequencing. Sorted cells were collected into 5-ml round-bottom polystyrene tubes, and dry cell pellets were frozen at -80°C before sequencing. About this clone itself: There is no known antigen for this receptor. There are no base qualities to consult, and no much larger clone falls within one base.

CDR1 and CDR2, per the germline V gene, are MNHEY and SVGAGI. The CDR3 spans 15 residues, from the cysteine through the phenylalanine. The read is trimmed to its CDR3 DNA, 45 bases read in frame from base 1. V is clipped by 0 bases and J by 2 bases, and the sequence between their germline boundaries is 11 bases long. The immunoSEQ platform was used to sequence the TCRbeta chains. Per the source publication's procedure: When conventional T cell repertoires were pooled, patients gave about 11x10^4 distinct in-frame TCRbeta sequences, while healthy donors gave approximately 1.3x10^5. Public Treg TCRbeta sequences were defined as those shared by two or more individuals and were then searched for in Tconv repertoires. To test for differences between groups, Mann-Whitney U tests with Bonferroni-Dunn correction were run in GraphPad Prism 7.03. Here the immuneACCESS table is served through TCRdb, limited to in-frame sequences with V and J called. Missing clones are a known gap in these copies; in checked studies unresolved V genes cover under half, and the rest lacks a known reason. That table furnishes V, J and clone size, whereas the DNA furnished D and trimming. For this sample the table gives tens of thousands of clones, of which roughly 98% were detected only once. The top ten hold under 0.2% of the sample.

The clonotype was recovered from a human donor with AIRE deficiency. Material: conventional CD4+ T cells sorted from PBMCs. The rearrangement joined TRBV6-5 to TRBJ2-7; TRBD2 is perhaps the D gene, given 6 matching bases. The CDR3 region has the sequence CASSYSIRTTYEQYF. The nucleotide sequence reads as follows: TGTGCCAGCAGTTACTCGATTCGGACTACCTACGAGCAGTACTTC.